This T cell receptor beta chain was obtained from a study of blood T cell repertoires in COVID-19. As for the study in general: Sites in the United States, Italy and Spain provided acute and convalescent COVID-19 samples.

Assay used: immunoSEQ multiplex PCR; TCRdb lists only in-frame clones, some missing. The sample has a few hundred thousand clones, 80% to 90% seen once; the top ten hold about 10%. Symptom resolution, clearance, or two negative PCRs marked the recovered donors of Cohort 3. The sample was PBMCs or T cells enriched from blood (not recorded which). The TCR comes from a man aged 35-49 years who had recovered from COVID-19.

The CDR3 bases are TGTGCCAGCAGCTTGGGCGACTACACAGATACGCAGTATTTT. Protein product: CASSLGDYTDTQYF. The chain is built from TRBV5-4 and TRBJ2-3; possible D gene TRBD2, 5 bases. Trimming left V 0 bases short and J 2 bases short, with 7 bases between. The germline CDR1 and CDR2 sequences are SGHNT and YYREEE (reference sequence). The CDR3 has 14 amino acids.